This note documents a single T cell receptor (beta chain) sequence. What it binds is not known. Patient tissue came from resections in Japan or China, 2014–2017. H&E slides confirmed each diagnosis, reviewed by two pathologists independently. Clones were sequenced by immunoSEQ multiplex PCR, and TCRdb holds only the in-frame ones, with some missing. The table shows more than 6,500 clones, with approximately 80% occurring only once. The entry originates in a study of immune evolution from preneoplasia to lung adenocarcinoma. The study's findings and limits: Top clone frequencies peaked in normal lung, apparently declining through invasive adenocarcinoma. Normal lung had highest clonality; later lesions appeared denser, more diverse.

The source of this sequence is a person aged 70 to 79 with lung adenocarcinoma. The specimen was FFPE adjacent normal lung tissue.

The CDR3 reads CASSLPRWGGYNEQFF. CDR3 DNA sequence: TGTGCCAGCAGTTTACCCCGCTGGGGCGGGTACAATGAGCAGTTCTTC. This sequence joins TRBV28 and TRBJ2-1; D may match TRBD1 or TRBD2 (5 bases each). Trimming removed 2 bases at V and 4 bases at J, with 15 bases between. This CDR3 has 16 amino acids. Germline V gives CDR1 MDHEN, CDR2 SYDVKM.